This TCR beta chain was profiled in a study of immune evolution from preneoplasia to lung adenocarcinoma. A single count supports this clone. Antigen unknown. The V and J ends lost 3 bases and 6 bases, in that order; junction bases with no gene match: 4. The CDR3 has 13 amino acids. Germline CDR1 is SGHTA and CDR2 is FQGNSA. Produced via immunoSEQ multiplex PCR; TCRdb's table is partial and in-frame only. Of 3,700 or so clones in the sample, 82% are singletons; the top ten hold 6.5% to 8.5%. Points from the study as a whole: Compared with EGFR-mutant or double wild-type lesions, KRAS-mutant nodules were more clonal.

This chain links TRBV7-2 with TRBJ1-1; 7 bases line up with TRBD1. The clonotype originates from a person between 65 and 80 years old with invasive lung adenocarcinoma. Material: FFPE invasive lung adenocarcinoma tissue. The CDR3 region is CASSFTGEAEAFF. The CDR3 bases are TGTGCCAGCAGCTTTACAGGGGAAGCTGAAGCTTTCTTT.